Shown below are 4 T cell receptor beta chains from a single sample sequenced in a study of T cells in localized non-small cell lung cancer. The assay was immunoSEQ multiplex PCR, and TCRdb's table has in-frame clones only and misses some. The sample records tens of thousands of clones, about 89% being singletons. This material consisted of peripheral blood, taken before any cancer treatment. The receptors originated from a female donor over 55 with stage I lung adenocarcinoma.

The V and J genes are TRBV7-2 and TRBJ1-1; D is unclear. CDR1 and CDR2 (germline): SGHTA, FQGNSA. Trimming pared 1 base from V and 0 bases from J, leaving 9 bases between. This CDR3 is 15 amino acids long. The CDR3 loop reads CASSLGLFMNTEAFF. As DNA, the CDR3 is TGTGCCAGCAGCTTAGGTCTCTTTATGAACACTGAAGCTTTCTTT.

This clone was recorded only once. The chain joins TRBV28 to TRBJ2-3, with 8 bases fitting TRBD2. Germline CDR1 reads MDHEN; CDR2 reads SYDVKM. The trim removed 4 bases at V and 0 bases at J, leaving 3 bases unmatched. The CDR3 has 15 residues. The CDR3 DNA follows: TGTGCCAGCAGTTCCCAGCGGGGGAGCACAGATACGCAGTATTTT. The encoded protein is CASSSQRGSTDTQYF.

The chain couples TRBV5-6 to TRBJ2-3; TRBD2 matches 11 bases. CDR1 and CDR2 (germline): SGHDT, YYEEEE. This CDR3 spans 15 amino acids. J gave up 2 bases and V 7 bases, and 6 bases lay outside the gene matches. The CDR3 loop is CASRSSGRFTDTQYF. The CDR3 DNA sequence: TGTGCCAGCCGATCTAGCGGGAGGTTCACAGATACGCAGTATTTT.

This sequence joins TRBV5-1 and TRBJ2-1; 10 bases fit TRBD2. Germline V gene data show CDR1 as SGHRS and CDR2 as YFSETQ. The CDR3 contains 17 residues. V was pared by 0 bases and J by 7 bases, with 10 bases of the junction left unmatched. The CDR3 sequence: CASSLAALAGKDNEQFF. CDR3 coding DNA: TGCGCCAGCAGCTTGGCCGCACTAGCGGGAAAAGATAATGAGCAGTTCTTC.